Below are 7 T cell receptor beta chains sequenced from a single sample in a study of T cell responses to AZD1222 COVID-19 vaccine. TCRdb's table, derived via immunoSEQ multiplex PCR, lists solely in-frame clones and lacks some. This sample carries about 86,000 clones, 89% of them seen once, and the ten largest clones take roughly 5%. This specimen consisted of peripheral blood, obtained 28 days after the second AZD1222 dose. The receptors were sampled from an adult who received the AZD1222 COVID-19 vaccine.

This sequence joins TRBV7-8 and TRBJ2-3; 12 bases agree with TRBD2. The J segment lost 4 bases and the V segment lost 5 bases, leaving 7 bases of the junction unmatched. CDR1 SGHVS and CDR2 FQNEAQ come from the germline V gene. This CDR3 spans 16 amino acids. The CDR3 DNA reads TGTGCCAGCAGCCGGATGACTAGCGGGGGTCCAGATACGCAGTATTTT. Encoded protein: CASSRMTSGGPDTQYF.

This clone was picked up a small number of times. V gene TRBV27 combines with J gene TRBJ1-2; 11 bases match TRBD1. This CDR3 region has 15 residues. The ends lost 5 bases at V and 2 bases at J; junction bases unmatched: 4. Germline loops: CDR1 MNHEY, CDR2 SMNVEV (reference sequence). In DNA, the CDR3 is TGTGCCAGCAGTCCCGGACAGGGGGCCAACTATGGCTACACCTTC. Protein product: CASSPGQGANYGYTF.

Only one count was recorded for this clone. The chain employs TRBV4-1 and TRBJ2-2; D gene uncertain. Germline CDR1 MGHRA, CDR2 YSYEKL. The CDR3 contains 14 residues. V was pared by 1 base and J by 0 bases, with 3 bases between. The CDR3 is CASSQGPNTGELFF. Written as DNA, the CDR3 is TGCGCCAGCAGCCAAGGCCCGAACACCGGGGAGCTGTTTTTT.

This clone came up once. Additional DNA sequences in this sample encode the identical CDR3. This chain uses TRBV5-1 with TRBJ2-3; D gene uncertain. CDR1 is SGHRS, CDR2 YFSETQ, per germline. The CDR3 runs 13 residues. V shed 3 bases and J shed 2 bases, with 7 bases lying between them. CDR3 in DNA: TGCGCCAGCAGCTCGTCCCCCACAGATACGCAGTATTTT. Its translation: CASSSSPTDTQYF.

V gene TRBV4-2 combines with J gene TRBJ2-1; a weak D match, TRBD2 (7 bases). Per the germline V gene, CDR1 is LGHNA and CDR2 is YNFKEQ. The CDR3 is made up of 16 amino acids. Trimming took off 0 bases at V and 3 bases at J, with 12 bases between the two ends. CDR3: CASSQDLRGGYNEQFF. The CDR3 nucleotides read TGTGCCAGCAGCCAAGATCTGAGGGGGGGCTACAATGAGCAGTTCTTC.

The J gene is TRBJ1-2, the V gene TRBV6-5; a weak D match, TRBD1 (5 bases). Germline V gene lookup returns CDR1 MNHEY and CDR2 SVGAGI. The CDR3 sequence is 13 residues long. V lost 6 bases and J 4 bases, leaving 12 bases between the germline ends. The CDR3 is CASRQEELYGYTF. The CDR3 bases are TGTGCCAGCAGACAGGAGGAACTCTATGGCTACACCTTC.

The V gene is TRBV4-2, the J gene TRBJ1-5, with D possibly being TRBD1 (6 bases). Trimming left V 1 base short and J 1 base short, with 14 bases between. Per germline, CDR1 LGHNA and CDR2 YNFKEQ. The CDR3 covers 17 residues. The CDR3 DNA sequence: TGTGCCAGCAGCCAAGGGGTGGGGGGCACGAGCAATCAGCCCCAGCATTTT. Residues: CASSQGVGGTSNQPQHF.